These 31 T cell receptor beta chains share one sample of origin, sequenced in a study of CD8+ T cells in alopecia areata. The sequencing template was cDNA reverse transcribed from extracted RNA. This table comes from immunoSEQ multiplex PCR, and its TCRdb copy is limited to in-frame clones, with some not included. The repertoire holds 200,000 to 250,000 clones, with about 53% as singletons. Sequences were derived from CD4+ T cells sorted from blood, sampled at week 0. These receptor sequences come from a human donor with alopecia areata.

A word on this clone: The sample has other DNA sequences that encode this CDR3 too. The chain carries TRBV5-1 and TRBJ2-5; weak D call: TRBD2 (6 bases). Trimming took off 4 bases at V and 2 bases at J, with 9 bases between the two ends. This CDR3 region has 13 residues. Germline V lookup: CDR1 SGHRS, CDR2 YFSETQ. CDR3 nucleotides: TGCGCCAGCAGCACGGGACTTCAAGAGACCCAGTACTTC. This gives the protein CASSTGLQETQYF.

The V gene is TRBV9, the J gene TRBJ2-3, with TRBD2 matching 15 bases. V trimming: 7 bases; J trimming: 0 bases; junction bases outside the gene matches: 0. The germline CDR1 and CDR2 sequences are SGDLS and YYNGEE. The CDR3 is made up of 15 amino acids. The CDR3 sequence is CASGTSGGSTDTQYF. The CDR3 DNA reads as TGTGCCAGCGGGACTAGCGGGGGGAGCACAGATACGCAGTATTTT.

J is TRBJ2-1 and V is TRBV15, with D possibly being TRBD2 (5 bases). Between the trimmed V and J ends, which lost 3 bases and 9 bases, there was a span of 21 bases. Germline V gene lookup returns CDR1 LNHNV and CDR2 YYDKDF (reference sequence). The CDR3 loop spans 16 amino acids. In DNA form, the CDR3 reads TGTGCCACCAGCAGGCCGATGTCTAGCCTCGGAGGTGAGCAGTTCTTC. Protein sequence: CATSRPMSSLGGEQFF.

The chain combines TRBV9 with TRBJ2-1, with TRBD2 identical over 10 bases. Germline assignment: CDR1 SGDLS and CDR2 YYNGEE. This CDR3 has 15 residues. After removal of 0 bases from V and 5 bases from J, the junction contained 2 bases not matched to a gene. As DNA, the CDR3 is TGTGCCAGCAGCGTAGAAAGCGGGAGGGACAATGAGCAGTTCTTC. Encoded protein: CASSVESGRDNEQFF.

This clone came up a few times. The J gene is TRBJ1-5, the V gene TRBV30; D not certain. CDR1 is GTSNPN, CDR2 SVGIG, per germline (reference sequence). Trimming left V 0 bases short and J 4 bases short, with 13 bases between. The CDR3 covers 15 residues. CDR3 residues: CAWSVGSTGNQPQHF. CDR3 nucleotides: TGTGCCTGGAGTGTAGGGTCGACGGGTAATCAGCCCCAGCATTTT.

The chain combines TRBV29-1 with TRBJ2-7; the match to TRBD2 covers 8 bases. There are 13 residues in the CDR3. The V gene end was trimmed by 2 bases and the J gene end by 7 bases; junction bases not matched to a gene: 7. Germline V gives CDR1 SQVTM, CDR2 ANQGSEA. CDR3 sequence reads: CSVERAGEGEQYF. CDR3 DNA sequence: TGCAGCGTTGAAAGAGCGGGAGAGGGGGAGCAGTACTTC.

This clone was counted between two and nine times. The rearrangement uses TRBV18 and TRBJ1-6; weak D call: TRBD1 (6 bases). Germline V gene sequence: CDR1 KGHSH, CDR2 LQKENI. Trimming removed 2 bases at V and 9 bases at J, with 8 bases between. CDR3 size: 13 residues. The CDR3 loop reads CASSPEGGSPLHF. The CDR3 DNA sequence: TGTGCCAGCTCACCAGAAGGGGGTTCACCCCTCCACTTT.

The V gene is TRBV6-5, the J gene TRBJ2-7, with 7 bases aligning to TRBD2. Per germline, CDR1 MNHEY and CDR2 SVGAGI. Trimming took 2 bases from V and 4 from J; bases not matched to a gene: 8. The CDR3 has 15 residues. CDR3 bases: TGTGCCAGCAGTTACGCGACCGGACTAGTGTACGAGCAGTACTTC. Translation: CASSYATGLVYEQYF.

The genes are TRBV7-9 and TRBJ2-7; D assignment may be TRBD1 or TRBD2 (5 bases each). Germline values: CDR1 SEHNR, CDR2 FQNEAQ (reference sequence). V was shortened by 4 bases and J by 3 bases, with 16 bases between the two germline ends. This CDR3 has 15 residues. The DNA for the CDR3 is TGTGCCAGCAGCTCGGGACGTCGGGCGCTCTACGAGCAGTACTTC. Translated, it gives CASSSGRRALYEQYF.

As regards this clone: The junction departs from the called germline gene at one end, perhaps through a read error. CDR3 protein: CASSQDVSAAGPSF. CDR3 DNA: TGTGCCAGCAGCCAAGATGTGTCGGCCGCCGGCCCTTCCTTC. The V gene is TRBV14, the J gene TRBJ2-7; D unresolved. The germline V gene has CDR1 SGHDN and CDR2 FVKESK. CDR3 length: 14 residues.

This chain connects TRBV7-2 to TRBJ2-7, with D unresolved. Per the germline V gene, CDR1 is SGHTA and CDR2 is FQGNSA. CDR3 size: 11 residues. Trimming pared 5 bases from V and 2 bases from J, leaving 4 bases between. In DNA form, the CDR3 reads TGTGCCAGCAGCCTGACCTACGAGCAGTACTTC. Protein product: CASSLTYEQYF.

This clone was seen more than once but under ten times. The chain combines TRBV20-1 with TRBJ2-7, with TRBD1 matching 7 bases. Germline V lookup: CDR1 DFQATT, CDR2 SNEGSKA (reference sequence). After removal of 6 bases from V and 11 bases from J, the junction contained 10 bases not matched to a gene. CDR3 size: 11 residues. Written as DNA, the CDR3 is TGCAGTGCAAGCTACAGGGGTGAAAAGTACTTC. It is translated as CSASYRGEKYF.

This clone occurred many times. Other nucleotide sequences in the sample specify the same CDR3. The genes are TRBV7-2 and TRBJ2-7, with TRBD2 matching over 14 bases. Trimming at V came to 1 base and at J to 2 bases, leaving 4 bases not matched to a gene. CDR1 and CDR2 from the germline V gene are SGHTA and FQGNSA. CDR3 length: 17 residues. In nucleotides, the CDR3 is TGTGCCAGCAGCTTAGTCGTGACTAGCGGGAGGGCCTACGAGCAGTACTTC. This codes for CASSLVVTSGRAYEQYF.

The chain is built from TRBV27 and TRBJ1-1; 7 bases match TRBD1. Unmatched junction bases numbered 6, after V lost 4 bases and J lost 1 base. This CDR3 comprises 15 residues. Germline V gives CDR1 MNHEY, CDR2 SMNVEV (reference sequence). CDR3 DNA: TGTGCCAGCAGTTCGTTATACAGGGGGAACACTGAAGCTTTCTTT. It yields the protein CASSSLYRGNTEAFF.

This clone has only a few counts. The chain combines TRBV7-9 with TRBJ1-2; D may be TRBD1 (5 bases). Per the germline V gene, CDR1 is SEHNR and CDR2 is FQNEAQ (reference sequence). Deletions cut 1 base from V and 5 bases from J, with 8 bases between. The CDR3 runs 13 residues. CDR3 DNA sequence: TGTGCCAGCAGCTTAGTCCCAGGGTATGGCTACACCTTC. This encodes CASSLVPGYGYTF. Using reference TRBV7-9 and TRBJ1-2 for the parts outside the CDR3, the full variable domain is DTGVSQNPRHKITKRGQNVTFRCDPISEHNRLYWYRQTLGQGPEFLTYFQNEAQLEKSRLLSDRFSAERPKGSFSTLEIQRTEQGDSAMYLCASSLVPGYGYTFGSGTRLTVV.

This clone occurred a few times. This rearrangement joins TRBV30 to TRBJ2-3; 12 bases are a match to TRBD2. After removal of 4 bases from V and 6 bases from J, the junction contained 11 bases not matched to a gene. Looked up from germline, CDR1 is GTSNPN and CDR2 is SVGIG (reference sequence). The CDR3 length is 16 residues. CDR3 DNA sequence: TGTGCCTGGACTAGCGGGAGGGGACCCTCACGTGATACGCAGTATTTT. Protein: CAWTSGRGPSRDTQYF. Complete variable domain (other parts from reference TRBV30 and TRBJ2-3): SQTIHQWPATLVQPVGSPLSLECTVEGTSNPNLYWYRQAAGRGLQLLFYSVGIGQISSEVPQNLSASRPQDRQFILSSKKLLLSDSGFYLCAWTSGRGPSRDTQYFGPGTRLTVL.

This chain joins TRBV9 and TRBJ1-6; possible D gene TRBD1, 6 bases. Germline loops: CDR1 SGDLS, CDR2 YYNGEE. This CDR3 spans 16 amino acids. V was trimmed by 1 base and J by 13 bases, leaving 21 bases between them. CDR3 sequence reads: CASSVTDSRGLGPLHF. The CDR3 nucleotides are TGTGCCAGCAGCGTAACGGACAGCCGCGGGTTGGGGCCCCTCCACTTT.

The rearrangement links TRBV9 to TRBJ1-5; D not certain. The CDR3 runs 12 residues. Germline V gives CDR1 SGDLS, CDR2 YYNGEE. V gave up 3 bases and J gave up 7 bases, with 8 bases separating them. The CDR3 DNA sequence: TGTGCCAGCAGCGCAGGCCCCCAGCCCCAGCATTTT. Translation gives CASSAGPQPQHF. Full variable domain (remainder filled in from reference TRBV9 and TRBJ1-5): DSGVTQTPKHLITATGQRVTLRCSPRSGDLSVYWYQQSLDQGLQFLIQYYNGEERAKGNILERFSAQQFPDLHSELNLSSLELGDSALYFCASSAGPQPQHFGDGTRLSIL.

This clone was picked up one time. CDR3 amino acids: CASSLIWGSGANVLTF. The CDR3 DNA follows: TGTGCCAGCAGCTTAATTTGGGGATCTGGGGCCAACGTCCTGACTTTC. This rearrangement joins TRBV7-2 to TRBJ2-6; no reliable D call. CDR1 and CDR2 from the germline V gene are SGHTA and FQGNSA. The germline V and J ends were trimmed by 2 bases and 1 base, with 9 bases remaining between them. This CDR3 has 16 residues.

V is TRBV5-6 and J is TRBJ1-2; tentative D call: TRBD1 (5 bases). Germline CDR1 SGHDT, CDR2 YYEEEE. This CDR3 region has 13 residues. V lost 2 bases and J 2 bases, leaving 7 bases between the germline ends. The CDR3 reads CASSFRDNYGYTF. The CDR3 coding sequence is TGTGCCAGCAGCTTTCGGGACAACTATGGCTACACCTTC.

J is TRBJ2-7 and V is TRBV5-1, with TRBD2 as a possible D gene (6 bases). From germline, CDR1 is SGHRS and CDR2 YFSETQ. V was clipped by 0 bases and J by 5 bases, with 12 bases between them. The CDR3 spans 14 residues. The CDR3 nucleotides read TGCGCCAGCAGCTTGGTCGGGAGTAAGGACGAGCAGTACTTC. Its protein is CASSLVGSKDEQYF. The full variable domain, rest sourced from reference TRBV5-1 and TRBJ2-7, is KAGVTQTPRYLIKTRGQQVTLSCSPISGHRSVSWYQQTPGQGLQFLFEYFSETQRNKGNFPGRFSGRQFSNSRSEMNVSTLELGDSALYLCASSLVGSKDEQYFGPGTRLTVT.

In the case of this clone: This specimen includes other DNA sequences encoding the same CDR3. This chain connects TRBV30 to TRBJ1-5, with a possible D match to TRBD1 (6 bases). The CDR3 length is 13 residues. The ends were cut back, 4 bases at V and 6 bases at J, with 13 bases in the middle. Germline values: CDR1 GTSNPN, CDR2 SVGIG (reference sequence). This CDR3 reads CAWTGGQGQPQHF. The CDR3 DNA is TGTGCCTGGACGGGGGGACAAGGTCAGCCCCAGCATTTT.

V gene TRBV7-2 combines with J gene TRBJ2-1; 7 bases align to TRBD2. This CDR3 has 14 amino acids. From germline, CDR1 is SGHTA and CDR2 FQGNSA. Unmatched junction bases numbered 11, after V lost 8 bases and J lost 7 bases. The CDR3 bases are TGTGCCAGCCGGGGAGCGGGACGGCTTAATGAGCAGTTCTTC. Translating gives CASRGAGRLNEQFF.

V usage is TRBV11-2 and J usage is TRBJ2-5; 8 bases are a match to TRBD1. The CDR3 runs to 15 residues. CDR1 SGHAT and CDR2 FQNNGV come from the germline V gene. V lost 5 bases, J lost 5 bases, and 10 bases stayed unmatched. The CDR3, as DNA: TGTGCCAGCAGCCCCGGACAGGGTCCAGGGGAGACCCAGTACTTC. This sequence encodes CASSPGQGPGETQYF.

DNA of the CDR3: TGTGCCAGCAGTTCACCGCTGCAATATACGCAGTATTTT. It yields the protein CASSSPLQYTQYF. The chain carries TRBV27 and TRBJ2-3; D is ambiguous. The CDR3 extends over 13 amino acids. In germline, CDR1 is MNHEY, CDR2 SMNVEV (reference sequence). V lost 4 bases, J lost 7 bases, and 12 bases lay in between.

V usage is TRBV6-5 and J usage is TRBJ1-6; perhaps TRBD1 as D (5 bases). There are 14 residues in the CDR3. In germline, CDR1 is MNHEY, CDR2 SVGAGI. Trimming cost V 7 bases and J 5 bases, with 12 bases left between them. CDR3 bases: TGTGCCAGCAAGCCGTGGGGCAATAATTCACCCCTCCACTTT. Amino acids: CASKPWGNNSPLHF.

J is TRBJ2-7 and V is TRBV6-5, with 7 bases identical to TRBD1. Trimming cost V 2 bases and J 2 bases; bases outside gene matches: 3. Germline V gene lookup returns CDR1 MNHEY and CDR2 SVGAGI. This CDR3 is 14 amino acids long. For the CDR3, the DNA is TGTGCCAGCAGTTACCCGGACAGGCCCTACGAGCAGTACTTC. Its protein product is CASSYPDRPYEQYF.

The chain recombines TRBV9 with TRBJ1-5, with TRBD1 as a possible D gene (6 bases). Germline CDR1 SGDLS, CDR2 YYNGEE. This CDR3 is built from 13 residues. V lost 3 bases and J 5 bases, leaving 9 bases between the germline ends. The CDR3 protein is CASSGTVHQPQHF. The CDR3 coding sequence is TGTGCCAGCAGCGGGACAGTCCATCAGCCCCAGCATTTT.

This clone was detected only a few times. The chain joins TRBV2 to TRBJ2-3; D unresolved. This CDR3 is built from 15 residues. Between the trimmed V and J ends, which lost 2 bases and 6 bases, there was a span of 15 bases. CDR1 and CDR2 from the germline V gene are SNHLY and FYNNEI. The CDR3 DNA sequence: TGTGCCAGCAGTGAAAGTGGGGTCAGATCGGATACGCAGTATTTT. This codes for CASSESGVRSDTQYF.

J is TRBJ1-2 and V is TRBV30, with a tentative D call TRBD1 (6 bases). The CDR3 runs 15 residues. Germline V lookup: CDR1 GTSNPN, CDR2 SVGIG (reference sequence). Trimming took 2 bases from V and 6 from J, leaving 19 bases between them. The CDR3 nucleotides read TGTGCCTGGAGTTCCCAAGGGACAATATATCATGGCTACACCTTC. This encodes CAWSSQGTIYHGYTF.

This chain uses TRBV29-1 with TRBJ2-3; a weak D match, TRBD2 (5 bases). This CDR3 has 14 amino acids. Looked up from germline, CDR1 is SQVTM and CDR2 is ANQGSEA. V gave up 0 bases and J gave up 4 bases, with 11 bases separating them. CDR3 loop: CSVEDGLLPDTQYF. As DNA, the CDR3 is TGCAGCGTTGAAGACGGACTCCTCCCAGATACGCAGTATTTT.